What follows are 14 T cell receptor beta chains derived from one specimen sequenced in a study of metastatic and nonmetastatic thyroid tumors. Patients underwent thyroid surgery, and none had received any treatment before it. TCRdb re-analyzed the PCR reads using MiXCR. The sample has about 93,000 clones, 9.5% to 15% seen once; the top ten hold over 9%. Sequencing was carried out using blood. These receptors all stem from a female donor with papillary thyroid cancer or a benign thyroid nodule (not recorded which). Some clones in this sample may be carry-over from other donors' samples.

This clone occurred many times. The chain combines TRBV5-6 with TRBJ1-6; weak D call: TRBD1 (6 bases). Trimming cost V 4 bases and J 7 bases, with 18 bases left between them. This CDR3 is built from 16 residues. CDR1 and CDR2 (germline): SGHDT, YYEEEE. As DNA, the CDR3 is TGTGCCAGCAGCCCGACTCACAACAGGGCAAATTCACCCCTCCACTTT. Translation: CASSPTHNRANSPLHF.

This clone was seen ten or more times. This rearrangement joins TRBV5-1 to TRBJ2-1; TRBD2 aligns across 8 bases. CDR1 is SGHRS, CDR2 YFSETQ, per germline. With 4 bases clipped from V and 3 bases from J, the junction kept 6 bases outside the gene matches. The CDR3 totals 15 residues. CDR3 bases: TGCGCCAGCAGCCAGGGCGGGGGGTACTACAATGAGCAGTTCTTC. It codes for CASSQGGGYYNEQFF. The whole variable domain, filled in from reference TRBV5-1 and TRBJ2-1, reads KAGVTQTPRYLIKTRGQQVTLSCSPISGHRSVSWYQQTPGQGLQFLFEYFSETQRNKGNFPGRFSGRQFSNSRSEMNVSTLELGDSALYLCASSQGGGYYNEQFFGPGTRLTVL.

The sample holds many counts of this clone. Other nucleotide sequences from this sample produce the same CDR3. This chain uses TRBV6-1 with TRBJ2-7; 9 positions agree with TRBD2. CDR3 length: 16 residues. Per germline, CDR1 MNHNS and CDR2 SASEGT. V was clipped by 10 bases and J by 2 bases; unmatched bases: 15. CDR3 sequence reads: CATPEAGGNITYEQYF. CDR3 nucleotides: TGTGCCACCCCGGAAGCGGGAGGCAATATAACCTACGAGCAGTACTTC.

This clone was observed many times. V gene TRBV10-3 combines with J gene TRBJ2-7, with D tentatively TRBD1 or TRBD2 (6 bases each). Deletions cut 3 bases from V and 4 bases from J, with 13 bases between. This CDR3 region has 14 residues. Germline CDR1 and CDR2: ENHRY and SYGVKD. CDR3 region: CAISDGGREYEQYF. The DNA of the CDR3 is TGTGCCATCAGTGATGGGGGGCGGGAATACGAGCAGTACTTC.

V usage is TRBV19 and J usage is TRBJ1-1; D unresolved. The V and J ends lost 7 bases and 3 bases respectively, with 12 bases between them. This CDR3 region has 13 residues. Germline V lookup: CDR1 LNHDA, CDR2 SQIVND (reference sequence). Written as DNA, the CDR3 is TGTGCCAGTAAGCGAACTAGCTACACTGAAGCTTTCTTT. It yields the protein CASKRTSYTEAFF.

This clone was seen more than once but under ten times. The chain employs TRBV6-2 or TRBV6-3 and TRBJ2-2; 10 bases match TRBD2. Looked up from germline, CDR1 is MNHEY and CDR2 is SVGEGT. The CDR3 runs 14 residues. With V trimmed by 8 bases and J by 8 bases, 8 bases remained unmatched. CDR3 DNA: TGTGCCAGCGCCTCTAGCGGGAGTACTGGGGAGCTGTTTTTT. It yields the protein CASASSGSTGELFF.

This clone was counted many times. The rearrangement uses TRBV15 and TRBJ1-1; D not certain. Germline V gene lookup returns CDR1 LNHNV and CDR2 YYDKDF (reference sequence). The CDR3 is made up of 15 amino acids. V lost 3 bases and J 3 bases, leaving 14 bases between the germline ends. CDR3 sequence reads: CATSRGDHQDTEAFF. The CDR3 DNA reads TGTGCCACCAGCAGGGGCGACCATCAAGACACTGAAGCTTTCTTT. Supplemented by reference TRBV15 and TRBJ1-1, the full variable domain reads DAMVIQNPRYQVTQFGKPVTLSCSQTLNHNVMYWYQQKSSQAPKLLFHYYDKDFNNEADTPDNFQSRRPNTSFCFLDIRSPGLGDTAMYLCATSRGDHQDTEAFFGQGTRLTVV.

This clone was seen at least ten times. CDR3 protein: CASTPWGLHGYTF. The CDR3 DNA reads TGTGCCAGCACCCCATGGGGGCTACATGGCTACACCTTC. The V call is TRBV6-2 or TRBV6-3, the J call TRBJ1-2; tentatively, D is TRBD1 (6 bases). The V gene lost 7 bases and the J gene lost 6 bases, with 15 bases spanning the gap. Germline-derived CDR1 and CDR2 are MNHEY and SVGEGT. The CDR3 length is 13 residues.

The gene calls are TRBV5-4 and TRBJ2-2; D is perhaps TRBD2 (6 bases). The CDR3 runs 16 residues. Trimming removed 0 bases at V and 3 bases at J, with 12 bases between. Per the germline V gene, CDR1 is SGHNT and CDR2 is YYREEE (reference sequence). CDR3 sequence (DNA): TGTGCCAGCAGCTTGGTGGGAGGTAGCGACACCGGGGAGCTGTTTTTT. Translating gives CASSLVGGSDTGELFF. The variable domain in full, with the rest retrieved from reference TRBV5-4 and TRBJ2-2, is ETGVTQSPTHLIKTRGQQVTLRCSSQSGHNTVSWYQQALGQGPQFIFQYYREEENGRGNFPPRFSGLQFPNYSSELNVNALELDDSALYLCASSLVGGSDTGELFFGEGSRLTVL.

At least ten counts were recorded for this clone. J is TRBJ2-3 and V is TRBV29-1; D gene unclear. CDR3 length: 14 residues. The V end lost 4 bases, the J end lost 1 base, and 12 bases lay between the germline ends. Germline CDR1 is SQVTM and CDR2 is ANQGSEA. The CDR3 coding sequence is TGCAGCGTTGGCCAGGATTTTGGCACAGATACGCAGTATTTT. Translation gives CSVGQDFGTDTQYF.

This clone has ten or more counts. V is TRBV20-1 and J is TRBJ1-2, with 7 positions matching TRBD1. V was pared by 6 bases and J by 6 bases, with 13 bases of the junction left unmatched. Germline CDR1 DFQATT, CDR2 SNEGSKA (reference sequence). This CDR3 comprises 14 residues. The CDR3 DNA sequence: TGCAGTGCAGAGGGGGAGGGGGCGACCCATGGCTACACCTTC. Translation gives CSAEGEGATHGYTF.

Note on this clone: Possible read error: a much larger clone is one base away. In the same sample, other DNA sequences code for this CDR3. The CDR3 DNA is TGTGCCAGCAGCCGCGGGCAGAACACTGAAGCTTTCTTT. Translation gives CASSRGQNTEAFF. The V and J genes are TRBV7-8 and TRBJ1-1; D remains unclear. Trimming left V 5 bases short and J 1 base short, with 8 bases between. CDR1 and CDR2 from the germline V gene are SGHVS and FQNEAQ. There are 13 residues in the CDR3.

The J gene is TRBJ1-5, the V gene TRBV15; D not resolved. The CDR3 spans 12 residues. The V gene's germline CDR1 is LNHNV and CDR2 YYDKDF (reference sequence). V gave up 1 base and J gave up 4 bases, with 2 bases separating them. The CDR3 region has the DNA TGTGCCACCAGCAGAGGGAATCAGCCCCAGCATTTT. Protein product: CATSRGNQPQHF.

Details on this clone: This may be a read error, as it is one base from a much larger clone. This rearrangement joins TRBV7-9 to TRBJ1-1; D is unresolved. V gave up 0 bases and J gave up 3 bases, with 8 bases separating them. CDR3 length: 14 residues. The germline V gene has CDR1 SEHNR and CDR2 FQNEAQ (reference sequence). DNA of the CDR3: TGTGCCAGCAGCTTAGCTGGGCGTGACACTGAAGCTTTCTTT. Its translation: CASSLAGRDTEAFF.